This paragraph reports one TCR beta chain. The sample belongs to a study of technical replicates of blood from a few donors. TCRdb's copy holds only in-frame clones and misses some; the assay was immunoSEQ multiplex PCR. The sample yields some 87,000 clones, around 97% seen once. From germline, CDR1 is LNHNV and CDR2 YYDKDF (reference sequence). Deletions cut 3 bases from V and 0 bases from J, with 20 bases between. The CDR3 is 19 residues long. The receptor was derived from a human donor in good health. The J gene is TRBJ2-2, the V gene TRBV15, with D maybe TRBD2 (5 bases). The sample was T cells isolated from PBMCs. DNA of the CDR3: TGTGCCACCAGCAGGAAGGGTGGGTTAGCGAGATCGAACACCGGGGAGCTGTTTTTT. Amino acid sequence: CATSRKGGLARSNTGELFF.